There are a few counts of the clone carrying this TCR beta chain. Its antigen is as yet unknown. The gene names here belong to mouse. The observed sequence ends 4 residues before the CDR3 terminus, with the missing tail filled in from the germline J gene. This sample stems from a study of CD8+ T cells in alopecia areata. Study details: The graft donors were approximately 6-13-month-old C3H/HeJ mice with spontaneous alopecia, and their skin went to 7-10-week-old female C3H/HeJ mice. Study findings and constraints: Clonality in lesional scalp, especially alopecia totalis/universalis, exceeded that of normal scalp. Sharing of TCRs across patients appeared less clear than in mice, possibly for HLA-related reasons. Sequence data from scalp samples additionally include resident alphabeta T cells of normal skin.

Germline CDR1 reads NSHNY; CDR2 reads SYGAGN. Unmatched junction bases numbered 3, after V lost 5 bases and J lost 1 base. The CDR3 contains 15 residues. Cutaneous lymph nodes were pooled and cells sorted by CD4, CD8alpha, NKG2D, NKG2ACE and more. The sequencing template was cDNA reverse transcribed from extracted RNA. Libraries were prepared by immunoSEQ multiplex PCR; TCRdb keeps only in-frame clonotypes and omits some of them. The data show 290,000 or so clones, with none appearing a single time. Sequencing was performed on CD4+ T cells sorted from a lymph node. The rearrangement joins TRBV13-1 to TRBJ2-1; the match to TRBD2 covers 10 bases. The receptor was derived from a C3H/HeJ mouse with alopecia areata. Strain haplotype at MHC: H2-k. CDR3 in amino acids: CASSPGLGNYAEQFF. The CDR3 DNA, read in part, is TGTGCCAGCAGCCCGGGACTGGGGAACTATGCT.